The present T cell receptor (beta chain) was sequenced within a study of Graves' ophthalmopathy and Graves' hyperthyroidism. On the study more broadly: Stable hyperthyroidism meant no ophthalmopathy within 18 months of follow-up. General study results and limits: Sensitivity of approximately 66% and specificity of under 85% were achieved by the model that predicted ophthalmopathy progression. The blood repertoire also included most expanded thyroid clonotypes above 0.001 frequency. Discrimination between ophthalmopathy and stable hyperthyroidism by a 13-signature model showed about 86% sensitivity and 70% to 84% specificity.

RNA transcripts were the template, and TCR beta CDR3 regions were amplified from them. First-round RT-PCR relied on HTBI primers, and a second-round multiplex PCR came next. TCRdb called the multiplex PCR reads again in MiXCR, with one record for every CDR3 protein. In the table there are about 550,000 distinct CDR3 sequences, about 35% of which are singletons. On this clonotype: Its antigen is not identified.

This CDR3 comprises 14 residues. Germline assignment: CDR1 WSHSY and CDR2 SAAADI. Trimming cost V 0 bases and J 11 bases, with 17 bases left between them. V gene TRBV10-2 combines with J gene TRBJ2-7; D is perhaps TRBD2 (6 bases). The sample taken for sequencing was peripheral blood or thyroid tissue (not recorded which). This clonotype originated in an adult man with Graves' hyperthyroidism. This CDR3 is CASSESGPLAIEYF. The DNA of the CDR3 is TGCGCCAGCAGTGAGTCTGGCCCGCTAGCGATCGAGTACTTC.